This T cell receptor beta chain came from a study of human T cells and chemical hapten exposure. Study observations and caveats: Counts of TCRs above 1 in 1000 frequency stayed unchanged with DPC sensitization.

Individual cDNA molecules had unique molecular identifiers attached to them by the library. Methods used by the authors: TCR counts had a median of approximately 96,000 per sample and spanned 23,224 to 690,600. In TCRdb, the 5' RACE reads were re-called with MiXCR into one record per CDR3 protein. TCRdb's processing, not the authors', yielded these V and J calls. The table lists some 150,000 distinct CDR3 sequences, roughly 4% of them singletons. There are 11 residues in the CDR3. Looked up from germline, CDR1 is SGHAT and CDR2 is FQNNGV. V gave up 5 bases and J gave up 4 bases, with 6 bases separating them. This clonotype was recorded at least ten times. Its antigen is unidentified. Researchers extracted total RNA from unfractionated whole blood.

V usage is TRBV11-2 and J usage is TRBJ2-7; no reliable D call. The source is a female donor in good health. CDR3 amino acids: CASSALYEQYF. DNA for the CDR3: TGTGCCAGCAGCGCACTTTACGAGCAGTACTTC.